This TCR beta chain was retrieved from a study of blood T cell repertoires in COVID-19. Overall study context: Both acute and convalescent COVID-19 samples were obtained from the United States, Italy and Spain.

Participants were aged about 18 to 95 years, lived in 24 US areas, and enrolled virtually. Participant-reported clinical history was the basis for cohort assignment. Data came from immunoSEQ multiplex PCR; TCRdb stores just in-frame clones and leaves some out. Seen here are approximately 350,000 clones, roughly four fifths observed once, and the top ten hold approximately 4.7%. Germline assignment: CDR1 MNHEY and CDR2 SVGAGI. The CDR3 consists of 14 residues. The clonotype comes from a woman aged 50 to 60 who had recovered from COVID-19. V and J are TRBV6-5 and TRBJ2-3; 9 nucleotides agree with TRBD2. Sequences were obtained from PBMCs or T cells enriched from blood (not recorded which). CDR3 in amino acids: CATRRGRVADTQYF. The CDR3 coding sequence is TGTGCTACCCGGCGCGGGAGGGTCGCAGATACGCAGTATTTT.